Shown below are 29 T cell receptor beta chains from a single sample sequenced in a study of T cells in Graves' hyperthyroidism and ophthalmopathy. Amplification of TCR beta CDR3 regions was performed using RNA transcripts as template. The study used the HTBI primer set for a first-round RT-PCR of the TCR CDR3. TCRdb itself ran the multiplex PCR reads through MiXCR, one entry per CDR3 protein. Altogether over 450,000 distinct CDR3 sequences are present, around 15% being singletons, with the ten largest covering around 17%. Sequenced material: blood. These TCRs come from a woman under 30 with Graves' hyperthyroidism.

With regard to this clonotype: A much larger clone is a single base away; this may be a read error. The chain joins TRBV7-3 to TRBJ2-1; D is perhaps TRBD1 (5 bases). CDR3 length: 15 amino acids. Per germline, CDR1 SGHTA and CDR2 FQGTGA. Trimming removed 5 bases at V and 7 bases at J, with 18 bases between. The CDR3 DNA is TGTGCCAGCAGCCCTTCGAACCCCCAGGGAAATGAGCAGTTCTTC. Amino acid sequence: CASSPSNPQGNEQFF.

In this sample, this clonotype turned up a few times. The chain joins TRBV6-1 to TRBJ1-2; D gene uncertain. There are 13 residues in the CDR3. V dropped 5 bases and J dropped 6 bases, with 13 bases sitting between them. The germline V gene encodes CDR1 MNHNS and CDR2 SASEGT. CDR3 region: CASSIAGVDGYTF. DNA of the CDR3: TGTGCCAGCAGTATCGCGGGAGTTGATGGCTACACCTTC.

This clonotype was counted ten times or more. Written as DNA, the CDR3 is TGTGCCAGCACCCTAGGACTCAGGGGGGGCACCGGGGAGCTGTTTTTT. Its translation is CASTLGLRGGTGELFF. V and J are TRBV9 and TRBJ2-2; D assignment may be TRBD1 or TRBD2 (7 bases each). Per germline, CDR1 SGDLS and CDR2 YYNGEE. This CDR3 has 16 residues. The ends were cut back, 6 bases at V and 4 bases at J, with 19 bases in the middle.

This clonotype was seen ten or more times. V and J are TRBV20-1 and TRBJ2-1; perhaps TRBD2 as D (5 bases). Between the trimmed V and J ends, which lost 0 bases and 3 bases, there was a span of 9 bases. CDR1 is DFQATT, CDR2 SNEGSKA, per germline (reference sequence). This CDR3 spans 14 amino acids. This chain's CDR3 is CSARDRRGYNEQFF. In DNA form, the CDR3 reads TGCAGTGCTAGAGACCGTCGGGGCTACAATGAGCAGTTCTTC.

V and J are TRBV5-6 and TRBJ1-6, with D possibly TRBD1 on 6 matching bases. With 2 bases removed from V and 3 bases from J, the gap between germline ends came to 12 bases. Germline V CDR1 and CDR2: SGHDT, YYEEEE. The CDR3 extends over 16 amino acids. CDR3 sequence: CASSLQGIGYNSPLHF. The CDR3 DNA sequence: TGTGCCAGCAGCTTACAGGGAATTGGCTATAATTCACCCCTCCACTTT.

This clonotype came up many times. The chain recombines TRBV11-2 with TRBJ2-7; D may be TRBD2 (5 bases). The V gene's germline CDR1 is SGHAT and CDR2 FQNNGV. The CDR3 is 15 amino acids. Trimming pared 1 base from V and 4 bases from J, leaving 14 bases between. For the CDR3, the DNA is TGTGCCAGCAGCTTAGGTTGGGAAGCGGCGTACGAGCAGTACGTC. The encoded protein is CASSLGWEAAYEQYV.

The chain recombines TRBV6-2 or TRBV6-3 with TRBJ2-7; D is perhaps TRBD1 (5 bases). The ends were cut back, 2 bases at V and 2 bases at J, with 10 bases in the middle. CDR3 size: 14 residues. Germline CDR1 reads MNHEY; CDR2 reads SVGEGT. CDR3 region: CASSYGLQAYEQYV. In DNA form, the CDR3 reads TGTGCCAGCAGTTACGGGCTACAGGCCTACGAGCAGTACGTC.

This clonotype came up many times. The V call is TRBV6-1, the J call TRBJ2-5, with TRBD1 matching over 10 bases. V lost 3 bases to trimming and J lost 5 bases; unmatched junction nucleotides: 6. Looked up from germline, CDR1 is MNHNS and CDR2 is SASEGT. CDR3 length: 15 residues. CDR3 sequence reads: CASSETGGRWETQYF. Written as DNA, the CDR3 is TGTGCCAGCAGTGAGACAGGGGGCCGGTGGGAGACCCAGTACTTC.

CDR3 loop: CASSVGPGANVLTF. As DNA, the CDR3 is TGTGCCAGCAGCGTAGGTCCTGGGGCCAACGTCCTGACTTTC. The rearrangement joins TRBV9 to TRBJ2-6, with no clear D. V was cut by 0 bases and J by 2 bases, with 3 bases left in between. CDR1 SGDLS and CDR2 YYNGEE come from the germline V gene. CDR3 length: 14 amino acids.

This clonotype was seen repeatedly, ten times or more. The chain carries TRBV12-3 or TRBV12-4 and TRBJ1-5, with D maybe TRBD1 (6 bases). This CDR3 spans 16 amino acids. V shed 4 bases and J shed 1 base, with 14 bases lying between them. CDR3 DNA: TGTGCCAGCAGTTCCCCAGGGGCCGGGAGCAATCAGCCCCAGCATTTT. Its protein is CASSSPGAGSNQPQHF.

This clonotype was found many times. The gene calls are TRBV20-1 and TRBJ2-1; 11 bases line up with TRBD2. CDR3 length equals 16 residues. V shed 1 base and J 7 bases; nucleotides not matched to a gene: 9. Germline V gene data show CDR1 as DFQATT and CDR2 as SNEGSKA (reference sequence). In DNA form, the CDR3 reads TGCAGTGCTAGAGTCGTAGCGGGAGGGAATCATAATGAGCAGTTCTTC. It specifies CSARVVAGGNHNEQFF.

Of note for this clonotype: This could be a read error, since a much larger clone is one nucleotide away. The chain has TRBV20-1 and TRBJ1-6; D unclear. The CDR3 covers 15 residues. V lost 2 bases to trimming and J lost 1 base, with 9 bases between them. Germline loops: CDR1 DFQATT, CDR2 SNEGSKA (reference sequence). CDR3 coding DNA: TGCAGTGCTAGATTGGGTGGGTCCTATAATTCACCCCTCCACTTT. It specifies CSARLGGSYNSPLHF.

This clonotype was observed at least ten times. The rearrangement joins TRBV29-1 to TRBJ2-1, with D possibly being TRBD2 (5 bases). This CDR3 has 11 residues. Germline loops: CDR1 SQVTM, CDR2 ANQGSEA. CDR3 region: CSGERSNEQFF. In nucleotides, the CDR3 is TGCAGTGGTGAGCGGTCCAATGAGCAGTTCTTC.

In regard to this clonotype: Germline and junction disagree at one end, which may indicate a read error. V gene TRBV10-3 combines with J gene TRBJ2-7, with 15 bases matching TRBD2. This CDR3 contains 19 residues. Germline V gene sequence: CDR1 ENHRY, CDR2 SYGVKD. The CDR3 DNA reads TGTGCCAGCAGTCCAGTCATCGGACTAGCGGGAGGGGGGGCCTACGAGCAGTACTTC. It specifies CASSPVIGLAGGGAYEQYF.

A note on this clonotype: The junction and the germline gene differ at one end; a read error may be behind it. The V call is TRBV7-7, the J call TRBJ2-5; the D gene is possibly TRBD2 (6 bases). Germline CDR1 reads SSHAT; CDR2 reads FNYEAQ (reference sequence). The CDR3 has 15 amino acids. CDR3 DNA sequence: TGTGCTAGCAGCTTCGGGGGAGGTGGGCAAGAGACCCAGTACTTC. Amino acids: CASSFGGGGQETQYF. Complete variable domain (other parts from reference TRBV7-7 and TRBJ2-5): GAGVSQSPRYKVTKRGQDVTLRCDPISSHATLYWYQQALGQGPEFLTYFNYEAQPDKSGLPSDRFSAERPEGSISTLTIQRTEQRDSAMYRCASSFGGGGQETQYFGPGTRLLVL.

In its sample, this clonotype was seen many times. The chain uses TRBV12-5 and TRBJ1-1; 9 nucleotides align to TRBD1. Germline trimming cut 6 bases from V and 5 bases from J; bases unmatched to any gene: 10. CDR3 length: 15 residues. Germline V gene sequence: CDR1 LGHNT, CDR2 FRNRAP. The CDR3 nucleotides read TGTGCTAGTGGCAAACCACAGGGGGCAGGGACTGAAGCTTTCTTT. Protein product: CASGKPQGAGTEAFF.

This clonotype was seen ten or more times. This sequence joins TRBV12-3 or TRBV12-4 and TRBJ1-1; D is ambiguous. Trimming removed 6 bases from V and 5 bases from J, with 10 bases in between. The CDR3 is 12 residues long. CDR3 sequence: CASSQMRTEAFF. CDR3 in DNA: TGTGCCAGCAGCCAAATGAGGACTGAAGCTTTCTTT.

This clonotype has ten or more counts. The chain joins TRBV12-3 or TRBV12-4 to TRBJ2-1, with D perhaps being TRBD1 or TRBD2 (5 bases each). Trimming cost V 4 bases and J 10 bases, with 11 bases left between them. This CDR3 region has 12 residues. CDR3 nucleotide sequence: TGTGCCAGCAGTTGGGGACGCTGGGAGCAGTTCTTC. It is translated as CASSWGRWEQFF.

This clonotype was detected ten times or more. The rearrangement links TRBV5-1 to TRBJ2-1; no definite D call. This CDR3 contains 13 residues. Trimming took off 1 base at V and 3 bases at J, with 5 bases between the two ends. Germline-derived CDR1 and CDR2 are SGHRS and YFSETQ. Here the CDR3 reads CASSLRNYNEQFF. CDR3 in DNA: TGCGCCAGCAGCTTGCGAAACTACAATGAGCAGTTCTTC.

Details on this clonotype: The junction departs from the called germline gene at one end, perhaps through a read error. The CDR3 DNA sequence: TGCGCCAGCAGCTTGGTGGGACGTAAGACAGATACGCAGTATTTT. This sequence encodes CASSLVGRKTDTQYF. The chain combines TRBV5-5 with TRBJ2-3; D may match TRBD1 or TRBD2 (5 bases each). This CDR3 contains 15 residues. Looked up from germline, CDR1 is SGHKS and CDR2 is YYEKEE (reference sequence).

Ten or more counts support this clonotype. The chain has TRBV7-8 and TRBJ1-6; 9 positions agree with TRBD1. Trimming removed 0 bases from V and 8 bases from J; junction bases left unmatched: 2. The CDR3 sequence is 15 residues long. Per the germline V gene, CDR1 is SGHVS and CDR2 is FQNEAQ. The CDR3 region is CASSLAGTGHSPLHF. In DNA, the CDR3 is TGTGCCAGCAGCTTAGCCGGGACAGGGCATTCACCCCTCCACTTT.

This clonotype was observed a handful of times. The CDR3 loop is CASRVLAPSSYEQYF. Written as DNA, the CDR3 is TGTGCCAGCAGGGTTCTGGCGCCAAGCTCCTACGAGCAGTACTTC. The chain is built from TRBV6-1 and TRBJ2-7; D remains unclear. CDR3 size: 15 residues. The germline V and J ends were trimmed by 6 bases and 0 bases, with 15 bases remaining between them. From germline, CDR1 is MNHNS and CDR2 SASEGT.

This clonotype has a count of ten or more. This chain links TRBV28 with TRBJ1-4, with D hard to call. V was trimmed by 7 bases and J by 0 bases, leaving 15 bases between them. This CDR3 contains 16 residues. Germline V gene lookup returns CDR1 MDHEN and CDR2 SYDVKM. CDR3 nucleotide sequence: TGTGCCAGCACAGGAGTTTACCCCCCAACTAATGAAAAACTGTTTTTT. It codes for CASTGVYPPTNEKLFF.

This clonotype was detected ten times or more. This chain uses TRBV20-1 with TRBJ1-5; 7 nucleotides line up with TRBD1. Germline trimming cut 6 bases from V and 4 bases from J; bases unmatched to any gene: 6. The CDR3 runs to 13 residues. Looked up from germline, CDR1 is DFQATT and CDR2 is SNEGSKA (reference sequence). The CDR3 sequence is CSARGRTNQPQHF. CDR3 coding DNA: TGCAGTGCAAGGGGGCGGACAAATCAGCCCCAGCATTTT.

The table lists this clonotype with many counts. The CDR3 loop reads CASSLAVRLQETQYF. As DNA, the CDR3 is TGCGCCAGCAGCTTGGCCGTACGCTTGCAAGAGACCCAGTACTTC. The chain is built from TRBV5-1 and TRBJ2-5, with D uncertain. Germline lookup yields CDR1 SGHRS and CDR2 YFSETQ. This CDR3 has 15 residues. Trimming removed 0 bases from V and 2 bases from J, with 11 bases in between.

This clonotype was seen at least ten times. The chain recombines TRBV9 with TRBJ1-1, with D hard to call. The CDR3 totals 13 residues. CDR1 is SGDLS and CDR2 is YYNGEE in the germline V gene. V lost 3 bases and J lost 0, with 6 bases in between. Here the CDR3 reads CASSASLNTEAFF. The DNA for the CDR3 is TGTGCCAGCAGCGCAAGCCTGAACACTGAAGCTTTCTTT.

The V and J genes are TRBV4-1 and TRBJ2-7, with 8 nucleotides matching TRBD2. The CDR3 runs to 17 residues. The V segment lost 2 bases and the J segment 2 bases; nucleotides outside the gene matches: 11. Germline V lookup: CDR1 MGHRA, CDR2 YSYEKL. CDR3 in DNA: TGCGCCAGCAGCCAAATCGGAGGATTAGCGGGAACCTACGAGCAGTACTTC. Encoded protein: CASSQIGGLAGTYEQYF.

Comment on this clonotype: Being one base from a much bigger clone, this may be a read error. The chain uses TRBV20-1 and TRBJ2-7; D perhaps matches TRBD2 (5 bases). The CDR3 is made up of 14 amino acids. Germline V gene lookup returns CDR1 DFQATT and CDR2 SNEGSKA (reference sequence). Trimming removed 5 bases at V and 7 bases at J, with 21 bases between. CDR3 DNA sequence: TGCAGTGCTCCCACTCTAGTGGGAGAGGGTGAGCAGTACTTC. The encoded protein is CSAPTLVGEGEQYF.

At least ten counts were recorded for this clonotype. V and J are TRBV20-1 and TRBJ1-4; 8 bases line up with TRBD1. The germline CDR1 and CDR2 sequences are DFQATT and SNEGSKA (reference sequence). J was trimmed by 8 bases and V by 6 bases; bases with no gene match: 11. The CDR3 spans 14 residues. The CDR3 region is CSAPFQGAGEKLFF. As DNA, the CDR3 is TGCAGTGCCCCTTTTCAGGGGGCAGGGGAAAAACTGTTTTTT.